Listed here are 21 T cell receptor beta chains from one sample, sequenced in a study of blood T cells in healthy people across ages. Through a sample-barcoded 5' primer and a J-beta primer mix, a second PCR was run for roughly 7 to 11 cycles. TCRdb reanalysed the 5' RACE reads using MiXCR and keeps one entry per CDR3 protein. Of nearly 800,000 distinct CDR3 sequences listed, roughly 25% are singletons. The same specimen was also included in a second study, on T cells of mothers and their children.

The sequenced material came from blood. All receptors come from a boy aged 5-17 years in good health.

The chain couples TRBV6-5 to TRBJ1-1; the D gene is possibly TRBD1 (5 bases). The CDR3 is 15 residues long. The germline V gene encodes CDR1 MNHEY and CDR2 SVGAGI. V was pared by 4 bases and J by 0 bases, with 12 bases between. CDR3: CASSSSTEMNTEAFF. CDR3 sequence (DNA): TGTGCCAGCAGTTCATCGACAGAGATGAACACTGAAGCTTTCTTT.

This clonotype turned up a few times. This chain uses TRBV5-1 with TRBJ2-5; the D call may be TRBD1 or TRBD2 (5 bases each). The closer fit of TRBJ2-1 to the DNA end suggests the J call may be wrong. Per germline, CDR1 SGHRS and CDR2 YFSETQ. The CDR3 spans 16 residues. Here the CDR3 reads CASSLEGSTGGDEQFF. CDR3 bases: TGCGCCAGCAGCCTAGAGGGGTCCACCGGCGGCGATGAGCAGTTCTTC.

The chain couples TRBV15 to TRBJ2-5; D remains ambiguous. The J call is doubtful: the DNA matches TRBJ2-7 better. Germline loops: CDR1 LNHNV, CDR2 YYDKDF (reference sequence). The CDR3 covers 12 residues. The CDR3 loop is CATSRDVHEQYF. As DNA, the CDR3 is TGTGCCACCAGCAGAGATGTGCACGAGCAGTACTTC.

This clonotype was seen repeatedly, ten times or more. V gene TRBV6-6 combines with J gene TRBJ2-5; 8 bases match TRBD1. Losses at the gene ends were 3 bases for V and 5 bases for J; bases not matched to a gene: 5. The CDR3 extends over 14 amino acids. The germline V gene encodes CDR1 MNHNY and CDR2 SVGAGI (reference sequence). The CDR3 here is CASSYDRGRETQYF. Written as DNA, the CDR3 is TGTGCCAGCAGTTATGACAGGGGTAGGGAGACCCAGTACTTC.

The sample holds a few counts of this clonotype. This chain joins TRBV20-1 and TRBJ1-1; D is possibly TRBD1 (5 bases). The CDR3 is 13 amino acids. The germline V and J ends were trimmed by 0 bases and 7 bases, with 12 bases remaining between them. Germline V lookup: CDR1 DFQATT, CDR2 SNEGSKA (reference sequence). In nucleotides, the CDR3 is TGCAGTGCTAGAGATGGGAGACAGATTGAAGCTTTCTTT. It specifies CSARDGRQIEAFF.

In this sample, this clonotype turned up a few times. The gene calls are TRBV20-1 and TRBJ2-1; D is perhaps TRBD2 (6 bases). CDR1 and CDR2 (germline): DFQATT, SNEGSKA (reference sequence). The CDR3 is 15 residues long. Trimming shortened V by 0 bases and J by 2 bases, and 11 bases separated the two germline ends. The CDR3 is CSARDGVAAYNEQFF. CDR3 sequence (DNA): TGCAGTGCTAGAGACGGGGTAGCGGCCTACAATGAGCAGTTCTTC.

This clonotype came up a few times. The J gene is TRBJ1-4, the V gene TRBV6-5, with 10 nucleotides matching TRBD1. Germline V lookup: CDR1 MNHEY, CDR2 SVGAGI. After removal of 2 bases from V and 7 bases from J, the junction contained 7 bases not matched to a gene. The CDR3 spans 16 residues. The CDR3 loop reads CASSYGQTGGGEKLFF. The CDR3 DNA is TGTGCCAGCAGTTACGGACAGACAGGGGGCGGTGAAAAACTGTTTTTT.

This clonotype was seen a handful of times. The V and J genes are TRBV9 and TRBJ1-2, with D possibly being TRBD1 (6 bases). V dropped 3 bases and J dropped 4 bases, with 13 bases sitting between them. The CDR3 is 14 amino acids. CDR1 is SGDLS, CDR2 YYNGEE, per germline. CDR3 amino acids: CASSAPGDVYGYTF. Here the CDR3 DNA reads TGTGCCAGCAGCGCCCCAGGGGACGTCTATGGCTACACCTTC. Complete variable domain (other parts from reference TRBV9 and TRBJ1-2): DSGVTQTPKHLITATGQRVTLRCSPRSGDLSVYWYQQSLDQGLQFLIQYYNGEERAKGNILERFSAQQFPDLHSELNLSSLELGDSALYFCASSAPGDVYGYTFGSGTRLTVV.

The chain links TRBV18 to TRBJ1-1, with 10 bases fitting TRBD1. The CDR3 has 14 residues. The V gene's germline CDR1 is KGHSH and CDR2 LQKENI. Unmatched junction bases numbered 3, after V lost 3 bases and J lost 5 bases. Here the CDR3 DNA reads TGTGCCAGCTCACCCGGGACAGGGGCGACTGAAGCTTTCTTT. This gives the protein CASSPGTGATEAFF. Using reference TRBV18 and TRBJ1-1 for the parts outside the CDR3, the full variable domain is NAGVMQNPRHLVRRRGQEARLRCSPMKGHSHVYWYRQLPEEGLKFMVYLQKENIIDESGMPKERFSAEFPKEGPSILRIQQVVRGDSAAYFCASSPGTGATEAFFGQGTRLTVV.

This chain joins TRBV28 and TRBJ2-5, with D possibly matching TRBD2 (6 bases). The end of the DNA aligns better with TRBJ2-7, so the J call may be wrong. The CDR3 has 14 residues. Germline CDR1 MDHEN, CDR2 SYDVKM. The CDR3, as DNA: TGTGCCAGCAGTTTATTGAAGGGAGGCTACGAGCAGTACTTC. Translating it yields CASSLLKGGYEQYF.

The rearrangement joins TRBV28 to TRBJ2-7; D may be TRBD1 (6 bases). Germline values: CDR1 MDHEN, CDR2 SYDVKM. The CDR3 extends over 14 amino acids. Trimming shortened V by 4 bases and J by 2 bases, and 12 bases separated the two germline ends. CDR3 amino acids: CASSSTGVAYEQYF. For the CDR3, the DNA is TGTGCCAGCAGTTCGACAGGTGTAGCCTACGAGCAGTACTTC.

This clonotype was detected only a few times. The chain uses TRBV6-5 and TRBJ2-5, with D perhaps being TRBD1 or TRBD2 (6 bases each). The end of the DNA is better explained by TRBJ2-1, so the J call may be wrong. The CDR3 is 17 amino acids. The germline CDR1 and CDR2 sequences are MNHEY and SVGAGI. Here the CDR3 DNA reads TGTGCCAGCAGTTACTCGGGTTCAGGGGAGGCCTACAATGAGCAGTTCTTC. It is translated as CASSYSGSGEAYNEQFF.

This clonotype was seen only a few times. V and J are TRBV27 and TRBJ2-7, with D perhaps TRBD1 or TRBD2 (5 bases each). The CDR3 consists of 14 residues. With 2 bases removed from V and 3 bases from J, the gap between germline ends came to 11 bases. Germline V CDR1 and CDR2: MNHEY, SMNVEV (reference sequence). CDR3 in DNA: TGTGCCAGCAGTTTAAGGGGACGTTACTACGAGCAGTACTTC. This gives the protein CASSLRGRYYEQYF.

The chain has TRBV7-9 and TRBJ2-7; D unresolved. The CDR3 is made up of 13 amino acids. Looked up from germline, CDR1 is SEHNR and CDR2 is FQNEAQ (reference sequence). V shed 1 base and J shed 4 bases, with 8 bases lying between them. CDR3 amino acids: CASSLGLVYEQYF. In DNA form, the CDR3 reads TGTGCCAGCAGCTTAGGACTGGTTTACGAGCAGTACTTC. The variable domain in full, completed from reference TRBV7-9 and TRBJ2-7, reads DTGVSQNPRHKITKRGQNVTFRCDPISEHNRLYWYRQTLGQGPEFLTYFQNEAQLEKSRLLSDRFSAERPKGSFSTLEIQRTEQGDSAMYLCASSLGLVYEQYFGPGTRLTVT.

This rearrangement joins TRBV28 to TRBJ2-1, with TRBD2 as a possible D gene (5 bases). The CDR3 runs to 16 residues. Trimming stripped 5 bases from V and 6 bases from J, with 20 bases between. CDR1 is MDHEN, CDR2 SYDVKM, per germline. CDR3 in amino acids: CASSQARRWGGNEQFF. CDR3 DNA: TGTGCCAGCAGTCAAGCCAGGAGGTGGGGTGGCAATGAGCAGTTCTTC.

The chain recombines TRBV28 with TRBJ1-6; 8 bases agree with TRBD1. Germline assignment: CDR1 MDHEN and CDR2 SYDVKM. V lost 6 bases to trimming and J lost 2 bases; unmatched junction nucleotides: 12. CDR3 length equals 18 residues. CDR3 bases: TGTGCCAGCAGAATTGGACAGGGCCAAGTCCCCTATAATTCACCCCTCCACTTT. Translated, it gives CASRIGQGQVPYNSPLHF.

In its sample, this clonotype was seen a few times. At one of its ends the junction is not consistent with the germline gene, which may arise from a read error. This rearrangement joins TRBV27 to TRBJ2-7, with TRBD1 as a possible D gene (6 bases). This CDR3 is built from 14 residues. The germline gives CDR1 MNHEY, CDR2 SMNVEV (reference sequence). Here the CDR3 reads CASSHQDSSYGQYF. In DNA, the CDR3 is TGTGCCAGCAGCCATCAGGACAGTTCCTACGGGCAGTACTTC.

This clonotype has a single count. The chain joins TRBV11-2 to TRBJ2-5; TRBD2 matches 7 bases. The assigned J gene may be wrong: the sequence end matches TRBJ2-1 better. The germline CDR1 and CDR2 sequences are SGHAT and FQNNGV. The CDR3 consists of 18 residues. The CDR3 loop is CASSPHGAASGTYNEQFF. The CDR3 DNA is TGTGCCAGCAGCCCTCATGGAGCGGCTAGCGGCACATACAATGAGCAGTTCTTC.

The gene calls are TRBV27 and TRBJ2-5; D gene unclear. From germline, CDR1 is MNHEY and CDR2 SMNVEV (reference sequence). V lost 4 bases, J lost 0 bases, and 6 bases lay in between. CDR3 length equals 13 residues. CDR3 sequence: CASSSEYQETQYF. CDR3 DNA: TGTGCCAGCAGTTCAGAGTACCAAGAGACCCAGTACTTC.

The chain combines TRBV29-1 with TRBJ2-1; TRBD2 matches at 8 bases. This CDR3 contains 13 residues. Per the germline V gene, CDR1 is SQVTM and CDR2 is ANQGSEA. J was trimmed by 6 bases and V by 2 bases; bases with no gene match: 3. CDR3 bases: TGCAGCGTTGAACCCCTAGCGGGCAATGAGCAGTTCTTC. Encoded protein: CSVEPLAGNEQFF.

This clonotype was seen a handful of times. The V gene is TRBV29-1, the J gene TRBJ2-3; 7 bases align to TRBD2. There are 14 residues in the CDR3. CDR1 SQVTM and CDR2 ANQGSEA come from the germline V gene. V trimming: 7 bases; J trimming: 3 bases; junction bases outside the gene matches: 10. CDR3: CSAERGSSTDTQYF. CDR3 sequence (DNA): TGCAGCGCAGAGCGCGGGAGTAGTACAGATACGCAGTATTTT.